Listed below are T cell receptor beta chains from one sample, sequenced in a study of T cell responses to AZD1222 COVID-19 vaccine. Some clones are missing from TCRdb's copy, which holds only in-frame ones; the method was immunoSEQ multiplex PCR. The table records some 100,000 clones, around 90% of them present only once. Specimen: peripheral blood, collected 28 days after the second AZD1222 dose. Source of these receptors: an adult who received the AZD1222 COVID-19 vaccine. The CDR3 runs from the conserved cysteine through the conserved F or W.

CDR3aa: CASSVLGGKQYF; j_gene: TRBJ2-7; v_gene: TRBV28
CDR3aa: CASKTANTEAFF; j_gene: TRBJ1-1; v_gene: TRBV19
CDR3aa: CASSSPRANYGYTF; j_gene: TRBJ1-2; v_gene: TRBV11-2
CDR3aa: CASSDLRSSTDTQYF; j_gene: TRBJ2-3; v_gene: TRBV2
CDR3aa: CASSAVGVTEAFF; j_gene: TRBJ1-1; v_gene: TRBV7-2
CDR3aa: CASSLEGGVGTEAFF; j_gene: TRBJ1-1; v_gene: TRBV5-1
CDR3aa: CASNRGRWETQYF; j_gene: TRBJ2-5; v_gene: TRBV6-5
CDR3aa: CASSPGGKGTEAFF; j_gene: TRBJ1-1; v_gene: TRBV5-5
CDR3aa: CASSRQPGTGPGTEAFF; j_gene: TRBJ1-1; v_gene: TRBV3-1/TRBV3-2
CDR3aa: CASSLQGPTKGEQYF; j_gene: TRBJ2-7; v_gene: TRBV18
CDR3aa: CASSASGGLGETQYF; j_gene: TRBJ2-5; v_gene: TRBV9
CDR3aa: CASGSRSSGRLTQYF; j_gene: TRBJ2-3; v_gene: TRBV28
CDR3aa: CASSQVQGLGYTF; j_gene: TRBJ1-2; v_gene: TRBV3-1/TRBV3-2
CDR3aa: CASSQDFSVGQPQHF; j_gene: TRBJ1-5; v_gene: TRBV4-2
CDR3aa: CASSLAGADTQYF; j_gene: TRBJ2-3; v_gene: TRBV28
CDR3aa: CASSPLDRDNGYTF; j_gene: TRBJ1-2; v_gene: TRBV2
CDR3aa: CASSQGGKIGTRANYGYTF; j_gene: TRBJ1-2; v_gene: TRBV4-1
CDR3aa: CASSQGLAGALNTGELFF; j_gene: TRBJ2-2; v_gene: TRBV3-1/TRBV3-2
CDR3aa: CASSSLAGAHPDTQYF; j_gene: TRBJ2-3; v_gene: TRBV5-5
CDR3aa: CASSDNRLDVEQYF; j_gene: TRBJ2-7; v_gene: TRBV4-2
CDR3aa: CASSLTTGTDTEAFF; j_gene: TRBJ1-1; v_gene: TRBV19
CDR3aa: CASSLANIRTEAFF; j_gene: TRBJ1-1; v_gene: TRBV7-9
CDR3aa: CSVGTGGTNIQYF; j_gene: TRBJ2-4; v_gene: TRBV29-1
CDR3aa: CASSWERTIMNTEAFF; j_gene: TRBJ1-1; v_gene: TRBV7-9
CDR3aa: CATSSAGAGFTDTQYF; j_gene: TRBJ2-3; v_gene: TRBV15
CDR3aa: CASSLVASTDTQYF; j_gene: TRBJ2-3; v_gene: TRBV7-9
CDR3aa: CASSLQAAGSGNTIYF; j_gene: TRBJ1-3; v_gene: TRBV7-6
CDR3aa: CASSYRNRGDGYTF; j_gene: TRBJ1-2; v_gene: TRBV6-5
CDR3aa: CASSYSSGQTEAFF; j_gene: TRBJ1-1; v_gene: TRBV6-6
CDR3aa: CASSVPGTGGDGYTF; j_gene: TRBJ1-2; v_gene: TRBV27
CDR3aa: CASSQVFRVNQPQHF; j_gene: TRBJ1-5; v_gene: TRBV4-1
CDR3aa: CASVEGRGADLADTQYF; j_gene: TRBJ2-3; v_gene: TRBV2
CDR3aa: CASNRFNGPGANVLTF; j_gene: TRBJ2-6; v_gene: TRBV4-1
CDR3aa: CSVEGATGENEQFF; j_gene: TRBJ2-1; v_gene: TRBV29-1
CDR3aa: CASSQGQYGYTF; j_gene: TRBJ1-2; v_gene: TRBV3-1/TRBV3-2
CDR3aa: CASSLGLAGGPHRSYEQYF; j_gene: TRBJ2-7; v_gene: TRBV7-9
CDR3aa: CASSGESNQPQHF; j_gene: TRBJ1-5; v_gene: TRBV2
CDR3aa: CASSRPEGPNSPLHF; j_gene: TRBJ1-6; v_gene: TRBV7-9
CDR3aa: CASSHRSGAGLDSFANVLTF; j_gene: TRBJ2-6; v_gene: TRBV4-2
CDR3aa: CASSPLPQPQHF; j_gene: TRBJ1-5; v_gene: TRBV12-3/TRBV12-4
CDR3aa: CASSRAGFYGYTF; j_gene: TRBJ1-2; v_gene: TRBV19
CDR3aa: CAWSPGQGYGYTF; j_gene: TRBJ1-2; v_gene: TRBV30
CDR3aa: CAWSADRGRGYTF; j_gene: TRBJ1-2; v_gene: TRBV30
CDR3aa: CASSRDGVTTEAFF; j_gene: TRBJ1-1; v_gene: TRBV4-1
CDR3aa: CASSPPGLDIYNEQFF; j_gene: TRBJ2-1; v_gene: TRBV4-1
CDR3aa: CASSKVWRKTSTDTQYF; j_gene: TRBJ2-3; v_gene: TRBV21-1
CDR3aa: CASSPAGTGNEQYF; j_gene: TRBJ2-7; v_gene: TRBV4-1
CDR3aa: CASSLEGPTNEKLFF; j_gene: TRBJ1-4; v_gene: TRBV5-1
CDR3aa: CASSPLTGGLYNEQFF; j_gene: TRBJ2-1; v_gene: TRBV18
CDR3aa: CAIPGQSIPGELFF; j_gene: TRBJ2-2; v_gene: TRBV5-4